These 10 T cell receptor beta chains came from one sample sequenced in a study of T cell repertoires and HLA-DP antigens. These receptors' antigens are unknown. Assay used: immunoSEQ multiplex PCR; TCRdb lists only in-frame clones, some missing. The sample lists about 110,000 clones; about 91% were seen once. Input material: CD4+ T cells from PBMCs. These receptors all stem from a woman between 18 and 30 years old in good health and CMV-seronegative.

CDR3 DNA: TGTGCCAGCAGCCCACGGTGGGGGAGTGCAGTAGATACGCAGTATTTT. Amino acid sequence: CASSPRWGSAVDTQYF. V and J are TRBV7-9 and TRBJ2-3; D may match TRBD1 or TRBD2 (5 bases each). V was cut by 5 bases and J by 5 bases, with 20 bases left in between. This CDR3 has 16 residues. Germline CDR1 SEHNR, CDR2 FQNEAQ (reference sequence).

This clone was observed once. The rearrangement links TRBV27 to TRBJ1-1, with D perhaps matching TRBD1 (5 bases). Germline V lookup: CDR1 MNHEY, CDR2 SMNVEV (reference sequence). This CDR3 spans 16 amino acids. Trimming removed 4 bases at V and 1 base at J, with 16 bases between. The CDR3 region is CASSSYSGAKNTEAFF. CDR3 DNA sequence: TGTGCCAGCAGTTCCTATTCCGGGGCCAAGAACACTGAAGCTTTCTTT.

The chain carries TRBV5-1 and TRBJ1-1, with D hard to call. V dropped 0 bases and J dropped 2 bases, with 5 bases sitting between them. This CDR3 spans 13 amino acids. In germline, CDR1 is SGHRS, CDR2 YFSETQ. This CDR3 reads CASSLVINTEAFF. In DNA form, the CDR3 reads TGCGCCAGCAGCTTGGTAATTAACACTGAAGCTTTCTTT. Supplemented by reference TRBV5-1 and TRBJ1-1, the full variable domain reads KAGVTQTPRYLIKTRGQQVTLSCSPISGHRSVSWYQQTPGQGLQFLFEYFSETQRNKGNFPGRFSGRQFSNSRSEMNVSTLELGDSALYLCASSLVINTEAFFGQGTRLTVV.

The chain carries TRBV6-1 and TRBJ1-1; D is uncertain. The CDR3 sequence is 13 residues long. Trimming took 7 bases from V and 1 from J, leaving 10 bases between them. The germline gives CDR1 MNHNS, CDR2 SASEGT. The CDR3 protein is CASINEWNTEAFF. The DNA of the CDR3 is TGTGCCAGCATTAACGAATGGAACACTGAAGCTTTCTTT.

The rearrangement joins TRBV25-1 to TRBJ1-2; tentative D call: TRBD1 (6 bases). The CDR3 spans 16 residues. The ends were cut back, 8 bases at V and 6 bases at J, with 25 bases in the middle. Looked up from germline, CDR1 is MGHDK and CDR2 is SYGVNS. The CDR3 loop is CASAPKVGNRVDGYTF. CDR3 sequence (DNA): TGTGCCAGCGCCCCCAAAGTCGGAAACAGGGTAGATGGCTACACCTTC.

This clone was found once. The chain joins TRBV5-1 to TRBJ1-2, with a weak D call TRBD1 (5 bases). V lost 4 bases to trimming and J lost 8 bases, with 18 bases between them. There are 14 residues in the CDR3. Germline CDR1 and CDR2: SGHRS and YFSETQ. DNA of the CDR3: TGCGCCAGCAGCCTCAGGAGGCAGGGCGGAGGCTACACCTTC. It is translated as CASSLRRQGGGYTF.

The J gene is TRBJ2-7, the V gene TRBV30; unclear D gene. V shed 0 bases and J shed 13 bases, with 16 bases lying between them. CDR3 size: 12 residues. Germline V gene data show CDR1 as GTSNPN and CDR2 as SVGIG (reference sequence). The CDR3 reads CAWSVINLGFYF. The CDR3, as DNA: TGTGCCTGGAGTGTTATTAATCTGGGGTTCTACTTC.

The CDR3 spells CASSLIGSSTDTQYF. The DNA for the CDR3 is TGTGCCAGCAGCTTAATCGGCAGTAGCACAGATACGCAGTATTTT. V and J are TRBV7-2 and TRBJ2-3; D gene ambiguous. V dropped 2 bases and J dropped 0 bases, with 9 bases sitting between them. CDR1 SGHTA and CDR2 FQGNSA come from the germline V gene. The CDR3 covers 15 residues. The whole variable domain, remainder taken from reference TRBV7-2 and TRBJ2-3, is GAGVSQSPSNKVTEKGKDVELRCDPISGHTALYWYRQSLGQGLEFLIYFQGNSAPDKSGLPSDRFSAERTGGSVSTLTIQRTQQEDSAVYLCASSLIGSSTDTQYFGPGTRLTVL.

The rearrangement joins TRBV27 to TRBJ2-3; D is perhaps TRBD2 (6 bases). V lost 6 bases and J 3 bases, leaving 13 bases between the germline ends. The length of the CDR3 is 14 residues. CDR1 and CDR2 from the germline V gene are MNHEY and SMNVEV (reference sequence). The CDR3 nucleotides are TGTGCCAGCAGGGGCTGGGGAGGAACAGATACGCAGTATTTT. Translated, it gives CASRGWGGTDTQYF.

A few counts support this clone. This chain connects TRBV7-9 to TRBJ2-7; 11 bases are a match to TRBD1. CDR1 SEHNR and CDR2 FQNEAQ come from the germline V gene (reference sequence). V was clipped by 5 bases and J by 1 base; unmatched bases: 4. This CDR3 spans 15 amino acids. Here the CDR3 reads CASSVGTGGSYEQYF. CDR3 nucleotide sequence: TGTGCCAGCAGCGTCGGGACAGGGGGATCCTACGAGCAGTACTTC.